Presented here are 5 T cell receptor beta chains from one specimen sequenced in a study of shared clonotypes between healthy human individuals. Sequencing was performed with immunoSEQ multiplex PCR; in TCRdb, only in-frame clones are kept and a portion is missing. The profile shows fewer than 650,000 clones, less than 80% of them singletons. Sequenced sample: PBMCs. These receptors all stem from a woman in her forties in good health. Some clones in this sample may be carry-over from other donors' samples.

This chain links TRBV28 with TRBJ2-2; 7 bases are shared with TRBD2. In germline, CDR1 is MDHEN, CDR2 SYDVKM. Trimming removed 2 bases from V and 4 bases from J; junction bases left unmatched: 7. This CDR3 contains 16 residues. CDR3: CASSLGGRAVTGELFF. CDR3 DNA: TGTGCCAGCAGTTTAGGGGGGAGGGCCGTCACCGGGGAGCTGTTTTTT.

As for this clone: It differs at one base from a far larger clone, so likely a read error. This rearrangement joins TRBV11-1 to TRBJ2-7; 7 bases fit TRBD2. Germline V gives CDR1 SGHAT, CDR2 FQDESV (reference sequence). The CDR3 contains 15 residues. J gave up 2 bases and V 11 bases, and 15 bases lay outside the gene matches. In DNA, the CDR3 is TGTGCCGGCACTACGATGGGAGGGCCCACCTACGAGCAGTACTTC. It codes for CAGTTMGGPTYEQYF.

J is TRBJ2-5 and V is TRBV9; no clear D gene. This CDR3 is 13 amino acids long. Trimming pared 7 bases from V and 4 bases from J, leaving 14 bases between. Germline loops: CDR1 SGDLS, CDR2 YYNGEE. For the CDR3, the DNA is TGTGCCAGCTCCCACCTGGGTAGAGAGACCCAGTACTTC. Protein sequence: CASSHLGRETQYF.

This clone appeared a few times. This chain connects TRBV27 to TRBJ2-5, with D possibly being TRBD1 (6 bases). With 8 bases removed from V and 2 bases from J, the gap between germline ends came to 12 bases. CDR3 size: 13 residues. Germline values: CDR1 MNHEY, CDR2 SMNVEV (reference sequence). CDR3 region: CASRYRVQETQYF. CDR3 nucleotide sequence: TGTGCCAGCCGATACAGGGTTCAAGAGACCCAGTACTTC.

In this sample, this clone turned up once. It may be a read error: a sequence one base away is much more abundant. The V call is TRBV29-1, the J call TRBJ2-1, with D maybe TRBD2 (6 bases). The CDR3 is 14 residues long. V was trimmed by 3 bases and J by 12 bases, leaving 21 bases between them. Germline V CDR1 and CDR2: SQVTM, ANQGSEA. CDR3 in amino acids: CSVEVLARGKGQFF. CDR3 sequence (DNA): TGCAGCGTTGAGGTTCTAGCGAGAGGGAAGGGGCAGTTCTTC.